This TCR beta chain was sequenced in a study of blood T cell repertoires in COVID-19. In the study overall: The cDNA or gDNA used as material had been derived from T cells, B-cell-depleted T cells, or PBMCs.

This clone appeared once. The data were produced by immunoSEQ multiplex PCR, yet TCRdb's version contains in-frame clones alone and is incomplete. This table has some 99,000 clones, under 90% appearing once. The junction had 9 bases not matched to a gene; V was cut back by 1 base and J by 8 bases. Germline V gene sequence: CDR1 SGHVS, CDR2 FQNEAQ. CDR3 length equals 17 residues. This clonotype was sampled from a woman between 50 and 59 years old with acute or convalescent COVID-19. The chain has TRBV7-8 and TRBJ2-1, with TRBD2 identical over 12 bases. The sequencing input was peripheral blood. The CDR3 region has the DNA TGTGCCAGCAGCTTAGGACTAGCGGGGGCCAGATCGGATGAGCAGTTCTTC. Translation gives CASSLGLAGARSDEQFF.